This entry lists 8 T cell receptor beta chains sequenced from one sample in a study of T-cell memory formation after mild COVID-19. TCRdb itself ran the 5' RACE reads through MiXCR, one entry per CDR3 protein. This repertoire shows under 400,000 distinct CDR3 sequences, over 20% found once; its top ten account for approximately 13%. What was sequenced was PBMCs or a T cell subset sorted from them (not recorded which). The receptors originated from an adult woman who had mild COVID-19 (a few samples of this study predate the infection). Cell type and time point are not known.

The CDR3 is CASSSNGGSAEAFF. CDR3 nucleotide sequence: TGTGCCAGCTCATCCAATGGGGGGTCGGCCGAAGCTTTCTTT. V usage is TRBV18 and J usage is TRBJ1-1; weak D call: TRBD1 (5 bases). This CDR3 has 14 residues. V was cut by 5 bases and J by 8 bases, with 18 bases left in between. Germline lookup yields CDR1 KGHSH and CDR2 LQKENI.

V and J are TRBV5-1 and TRBJ1-2; TRBD1 matches at 7 bases. CDR3 size: 18 residues. Germline V gives CDR1 SGHRS, CDR2 YFSETQ. With 0 bases clipped from V and 7 bases from J, the junction kept 18 bases outside the gene matches. Written as DNA, the CDR3 is TGCGCCAGCAGCTTGGGTGCCCCAGGAGACAGGGTGCTAGGTGGCTACACCTTC. Protein: CASSLGAPGDRVLGGYTF.

This clonotype turned up a few times. This sequence joins TRBV5-4 and TRBJ1-4; 7 nucleotides match TRBD1. Germline assignment: CDR1 SGHNT and CDR2 YYREEE (reference sequence). The length of the CDR3 is 15 residues. Trimming cost V 0 bases and J 8 bases; bases outside gene matches: 7. The CDR3 sequence: CASSLGDRESEKLFF. The CDR3 region has the DNA TGTGCCAGCAGCTTGGGAGACAGGGAAAGCGAAAAACTGTTTTTT.

The chain is built from TRBV12-3 or TRBV12-4 and TRBJ1-5, with D possibly being TRBD1 (5 bases). This CDR3 has 15 residues. Trimming took 5 bases from V and 0 from J, leaving 11 bases between them. The CDR3 DNA reads as TGTGCCAGCAGTCCATCAGGGTATAGCAATCAGCCCCAGCATTTT. It is translated as CASSPSGYSNQPQHF.

This clonotype was seen more than once but under ten times. This sequence joins TRBV7-3 and TRBJ2-2; D gene ambiguous. The CDR3 has 13 amino acids. V lost 5 bases and J 7 bases, leaving 11 bases between the germline ends. Looked up from germline, CDR1 is SGHTA and CDR2 is FQGTGA. The CDR3, as DNA: TGTGCCAGCAGCCACGCCGCGAACGGGGAGCTGTTTTTT. It yields the protein CASSHAANGELFF.

The CDR3 protein is CASSPQGTINQPQHF. Written as DNA, the CDR3 is TGTGCCAGTAGTCCGCAGGGTACAATCAATCAGCCCCAGCATTTT. The chain uses TRBV19 and TRBJ1-5, with D perhaps TRBD1 (5 bases). Germline CDR1 and CDR2: LNHDA and SQIVND (reference sequence). V lost 5 bases and J lost 3, with 14 bases in between. The CDR3 extends over 15 amino acids.

The DNA for the CDR3 is TGTGCCAGCAGCTTAGGCCCGGACTTCGATCAGCCCCAGCATTTT. Its protein is CASSLGPDFDQPQHF. The V gene is TRBV13, the J gene TRBJ1-5; no reliable D call. This CDR3 spans 15 amino acids. The germline V gene encodes CDR1 PRHDT and CDR2 FYEKMQ (reference sequence). The V and J ends lost 0 bases and 5 bases respectively, with 11 bases between them.

The chain couples TRBV6-5 to TRBJ1-2; possible D gene TRBD1, 5 bases. Trimming cost V 0 bases and J 1 base, with 12 bases left between them. This CDR3 spans 16 amino acids. Germline CDR1 and CDR2: MNHEY and SVGAGI. CDR3 in DNA: TGTGCCAGCAGTTACTCGGGGGGAATGGGTAACTATGGCTACACCTTC. Encoded protein: CASSYSGGMGNYGYTF.